This entry lists 3 T cell receptor beta chains sequenced from one sample in a study of early T cells in non-severe SARS-CoV-2 infection (dated by TCRdb to the early 2020s). The method behind the library was 5' RACE. Data came from a NextSeq 500. The public sequencing data were trimmed at Q25 with fastp and processed into clonotypes with MiXCR by TCRdb, which kept only in-frame beta chains. Each CDR3 protein appears once, grouped with its most common genes and DNA. Here the sample has approximately 47,000 distinct CDR3 sequences; about 6% occur a single time. The top ten clones comprise under 8% of the sample. Sequenced here: whole blood, sampled at baseline. The receptors come from an adult who was a healthcare worker with PCR-confirmed SARS-CoV-2 infection or an uninfected control (not recorded which).

The sample holds a few counts of this clonotype. CDR3 in DNA: TGCGCCAGCAGTGACAGCGATCGATCCTACGAGCAGTACTTC. It is translated as CASSDSDRSYEQYF. This chain links TRBV10-2 with TRBJ2-7, with no clear D. Looked up from germline, CDR1 is WSHSY and CDR2 is SAAADI. The V and J ends lost 3 bases and 1 base respectively, with 10 bases between them. CDR3 size: 14 residues.

This clonotype was counted ten times or more. The genes are TRBV28 and TRBJ2-4; TRBD2 aligns across 9 bases. The CDR3 extends over 13 amino acids. Germline-derived CDR1 and CDR2 are MDHEN and SYDVKM. V trimming: 5 bases; J trimming: 7 bases; junction bases outside the gene matches: 3. The CDR3 here is CASSGTSRNIQYF. As DNA, the CDR3 is TGTGCCAGCAGTGGGACTAGCAGGAACATTCAGTACTTC. The full variable domain, with the rest looked up from reference TRBV28 and TRBJ2-4, is DVKVTQSSRYLVKRTGEKVFLECVQDMDHENMFWYRQDPGLGLRLIYFSYDVKMKEKGDIPEGYSVSREKKERFSLILESASTNQTSMYLCASSGTSRNIQYFGAGTRLSVL.

CDR3 nucleotides: TGTGCCAGCAGTTACCGGGACAGTAACACTGAAGCTTTCTTT. It yields the protein CASSYRDSNTEAFF. V usage is TRBV6-5 and J usage is TRBJ1-1, with 7 bases matching TRBD1. This CDR3 spans 14 amino acids. V shed 2 bases, J shed 2 bases, and the junction held 2 bases outside the gene matches. CDR1 and CDR2 from the germline V gene are MNHEY and SVGAGI.